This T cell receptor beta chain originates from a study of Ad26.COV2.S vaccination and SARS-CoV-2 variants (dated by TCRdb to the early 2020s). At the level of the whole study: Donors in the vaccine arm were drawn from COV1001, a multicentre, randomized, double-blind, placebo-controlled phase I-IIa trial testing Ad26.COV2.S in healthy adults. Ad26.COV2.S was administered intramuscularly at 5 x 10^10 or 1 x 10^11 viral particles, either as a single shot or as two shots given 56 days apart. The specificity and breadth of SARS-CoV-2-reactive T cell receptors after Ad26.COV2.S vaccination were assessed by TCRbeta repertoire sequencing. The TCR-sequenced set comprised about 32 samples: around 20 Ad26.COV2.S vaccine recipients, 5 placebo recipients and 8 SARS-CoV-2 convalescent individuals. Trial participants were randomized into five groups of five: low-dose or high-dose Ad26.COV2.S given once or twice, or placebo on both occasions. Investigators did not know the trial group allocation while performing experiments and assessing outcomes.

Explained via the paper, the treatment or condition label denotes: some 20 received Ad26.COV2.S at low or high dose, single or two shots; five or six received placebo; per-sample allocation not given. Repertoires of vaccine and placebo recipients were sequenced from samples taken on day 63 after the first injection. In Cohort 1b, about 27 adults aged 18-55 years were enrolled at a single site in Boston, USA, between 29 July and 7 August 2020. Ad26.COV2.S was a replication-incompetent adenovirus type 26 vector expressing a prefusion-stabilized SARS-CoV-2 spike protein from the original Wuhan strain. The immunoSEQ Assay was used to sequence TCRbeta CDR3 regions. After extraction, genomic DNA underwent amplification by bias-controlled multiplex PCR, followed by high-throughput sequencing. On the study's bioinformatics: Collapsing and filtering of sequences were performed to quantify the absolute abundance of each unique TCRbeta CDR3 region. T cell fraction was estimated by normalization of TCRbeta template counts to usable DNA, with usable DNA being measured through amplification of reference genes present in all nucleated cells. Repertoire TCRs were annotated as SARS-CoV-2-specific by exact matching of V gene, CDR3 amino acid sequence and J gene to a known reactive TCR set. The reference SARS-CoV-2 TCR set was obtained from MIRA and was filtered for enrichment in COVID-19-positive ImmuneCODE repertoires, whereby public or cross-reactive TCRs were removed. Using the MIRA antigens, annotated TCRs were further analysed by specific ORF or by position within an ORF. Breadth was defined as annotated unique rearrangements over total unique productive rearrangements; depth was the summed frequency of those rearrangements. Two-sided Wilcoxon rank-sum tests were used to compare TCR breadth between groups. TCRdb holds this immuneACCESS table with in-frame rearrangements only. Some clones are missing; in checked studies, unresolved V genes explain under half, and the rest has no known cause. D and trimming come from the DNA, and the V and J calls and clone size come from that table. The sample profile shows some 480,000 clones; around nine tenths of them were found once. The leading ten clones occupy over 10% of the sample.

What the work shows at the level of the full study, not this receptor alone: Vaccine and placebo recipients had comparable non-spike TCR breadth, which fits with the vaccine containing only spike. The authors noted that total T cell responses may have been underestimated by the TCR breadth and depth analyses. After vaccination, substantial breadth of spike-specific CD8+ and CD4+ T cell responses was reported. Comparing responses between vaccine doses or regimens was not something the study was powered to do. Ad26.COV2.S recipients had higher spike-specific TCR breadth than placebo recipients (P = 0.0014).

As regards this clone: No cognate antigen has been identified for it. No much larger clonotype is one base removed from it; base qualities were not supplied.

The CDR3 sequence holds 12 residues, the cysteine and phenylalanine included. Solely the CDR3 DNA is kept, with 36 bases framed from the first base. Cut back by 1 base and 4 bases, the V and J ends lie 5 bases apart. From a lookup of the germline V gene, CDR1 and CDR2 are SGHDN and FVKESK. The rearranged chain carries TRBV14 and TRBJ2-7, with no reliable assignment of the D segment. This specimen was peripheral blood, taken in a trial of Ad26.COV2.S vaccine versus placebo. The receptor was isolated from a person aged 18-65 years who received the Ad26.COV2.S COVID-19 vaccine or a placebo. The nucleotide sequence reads TGTGCCAGCAGCCAAGTGGGGTACGAGCAGTACTTC. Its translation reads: CASSQVGYEQYF.